A single sample is the source of the 21 T cell receptor beta chains below, sequenced in a study of cytomegalovirus exposure and HLA in healthy donors. PCR used 60 Vbeta primers and 13 Jbeta primers. Data came from immunoSEQ multiplex PCR; TCRdb stores just in-frame clones and leaves some out. The profile covers over 110,000 clones, with 82% appearing a single time and around 2.6% taken by the ten largest. Input material: PBMCs. These receptors came from a male donor in good health and CMV-seronegative.

This chain uses TRBV7-2 with TRBJ2-7, with 13 nucleotides matching TRBD2. V gave up 4 bases and J gave up 4 bases; unmatched junction bases: 4. Germline V lookup: CDR1 SGHTA, CDR2 FQGNSA. The CDR3 covers 15 residues. Here the CDR3 reads CASSWTSGSGYEQYF. The CDR3, as DNA: TGTGCCAGCAGCTGGACTAGCGGGAGTGGGTACGAGCAGTACTTC.

The chain links TRBV27 to TRBJ2-7; 10 bases fit TRBD2. Germline CDR1 is MNHEY and CDR2 is SMNVEV (reference sequence). The CDR3 is 16 amino acids. Germline trimming cut 5 bases from V and 5 bases from J; bases unmatched to any gene: 12. The CDR3 coding sequence is TGTGCCAGCAGTCCTCTTCCAGCGGGAGGGGTCCACGAGCAGTACTTC. Its translation is CASSPLPAGGVHEQYF.

V gene TRBV14 combines with J gene TRBJ2-2; D gene uncertain. Germline V gives CDR1 SGHDN, CDR2 FVKESK. The CDR3 has 14 residues. Between the trimmed V and J ends, which lost 4 bases and 1 base, there was a span of 7 bases. CDR3 in DNA: TGTGCCAGCAGCCCCCAACTGAACACCGGGGAGCTGTTTTTT. It is translated as CASSPQLNTGELFF. The complete variable domain, with remaining parts taken from reference TRBV14 and TRBJ2-2, reads EAGVTQFPSHSVIEKGQTVTLRCDPISGHDNLYWYRRVMGKEIKFLLHFVKESKQDESGMPNNRFLAERTGGTYSTLKVQPAELEDSGVYFCASSPQLNTGELFFGEGSRLTVL.

The chain joins TRBV27 to TRBJ2-7, with 11 nucleotides matching TRBD2. The CDR3 is made up of 15 amino acids. Germline CDR1 reads MNHEY; CDR2 reads SMNVEV (reference sequence). The ends lost 5 bases at V and 0 bases at J; junction bases unmatched: 3. The CDR3 DNA reads TGTGCCAGCAGTAGGGGACTAGCGGTCTCCTACGAGCAGTACTTC. Translated: CASSRGLAVSYEQYF.

The chain has TRBV15 and TRBJ2-7, with D perhaps TRBD2 (6 bases). This CDR3 contains 13 residues. Trimming cost V 2 bases and J 3 bases, with 8 bases left between them. Per the germline V gene, CDR1 is LNHNV and CDR2 is YYDKDF (reference sequence). CDR3 amino acids: CATSRPGGYEQYF. The CDR3 coding sequence is TGTGCCACCAGCAGACCCGGGGGCTACGAGCAGTACTTC. The full variable domain, in which reference TRBV15 and TRBJ2-7 provide the parts outside the CDR3, is DAMVIQNPRYQVTQFGKPVTLSCSQTLNHNVMYWYQQKSSQAPKLLFHYYDKDFNNEADTPDNFQSRRPNTSFCFLDIRSPGLGDTAMYLCATSRPGGYEQYFGPGTRLTVT.

The chain combines TRBV4-2 with TRBJ2-5; TRBD2 is a possible D gene (6 bases). CDR1 and CDR2 from the germline V gene are LGHNA and YNFKEQ. The length of the CDR3 is 12 residues. With 0 bases removed from V and 11 bases from J, the gap between germline ends came to 10 bases. In nucleotides, the CDR3 is TGTGCCAGCAGCCAAGAACCGGGGGAGCAGTACTTC. It translates to CASSQEPGEQYF.

The rearrangement joins TRBV7-9 to TRBJ2-7; D is possibly TRBD2 (6 bases). The length of the CDR3 is 13 residues. Trimming pared 6 bases from V and 2 bases from J, leaving 11 bases between. Germline V gene sequence: CDR1 SEHNR, CDR2 FQNEAQ (reference sequence). The CDR3 DNA follows: TGTGCCAGCAGGGAGGGTTTGGCCTACGAGCAGTACTTC. Amino acid sequence: CASREGLAYEQYF.

This clone was picked up one time. The rearrangement joins TRBV25-1 to TRBJ2-2; a weak D match, TRBD1 (6 bases). The CDR3 is 13 residues long. The germline V and J ends were trimmed by 6 bases and 4 bases, with 9 bases remaining between them. Germline loops: CDR1 MGHDK, CDR2 SYGVNS. The CDR3 loop is CASRAGVTGELFF. CDR3 DNA sequence: TGTGCCAGCAGAGCAGGGGTCACCGGGGAGCTGTTTTTT.

V usage is TRBV4-1 and J usage is TRBJ2-7; 9 bases map to TRBD2. V dropped 2 bases and J dropped 2; count of bases not matched to a gene: 25. This CDR3 is 22 amino acids long. Germline V lookup: CDR1 MGHRA, CDR2 YSYEKL. In nucleotides, the CDR3 is TGCGCCAGCAGCCAAACTATATCCTCAGGGTGGGGGCTAGCGGGGCCACCCTACGAGCAGTACTTC. This gives the protein CASSQTISSGWGLAGPPYEQYF.

The chain employs TRBV29-1 and TRBJ1-2, with 7 bases lining up with TRBD1. This CDR3 comprises 15 residues. V trimming: 2 bases; J trimming: 3 bases; junction bases outside the gene matches: 9. CDR1 and CDR2 (germline): SQVTM, ANQGSEA. CDR3 sequence: CSVEQQGRPYYGYTF. DNA for the CDR3: TGCAGCGTTGAACAACAGGGGCGACCCTACTATGGCTACACCTTC.

This clone was observed once. V usage is TRBV6-4 and J usage is TRBJ1-5; D is uncertain. CDR3 size: 14 residues. Germline V gene sequence: CDR1 MRHNA, CDR2 SNTAGT. Trimming shortened V by 2 bases and J by 4 bases, and 9 bases separated the two germline ends. CDR3 in DNA: TGTGCCAGCAGTGACCGCGGAATTAATCAGCCCCAGCATTTT. Protein sequence: CASSDRGINQPQHF.

This sequence joins TRBV28 and TRBJ2-3; TRBD2 matches 8 bases. This CDR3 comprises 13 residues. Germline CDR1 is MDHEN and CDR2 is SYDVKM. V shed 6 bases, J shed 4 bases, and the junction held 3 bases outside the gene matches. CDR3 region: CASRTGGPDTQYF. The DNA of the CDR3 is TGTGCCAGCAGAACGGGAGGGCCAGATACGCAGTATTTT.

The V and J genes are TRBV2 and TRBJ1-1; 8 bases are shared with TRBD1. The trim removed 6 bases at V and 0 bases at J, leaving 3 bases unmatched. Germline V lookup: CDR1 SNHLY, CDR2 FYNNEI. The CDR3 has 14 residues. CDR3 sequence reads: CASRRDRLNTEAFF. Written as DNA, the CDR3 is TGTGCCAGCAGAAGGGACAGGTTGAACACTGAAGCTTTCTTT.

The genes are TRBV9 and TRBJ2-1; D may be TRBD1 (6 bases). Germline-derived CDR1 and CDR2 are SGDLS and YYNGEE. The CDR3 length is 13 residues. Trimming shortened V by 3 bases and J by 4 bases, and 8 bases separated the two germline ends. CDR3 bases: TGTGCCAGCAGCGCGGACAGTTACAATGAGCAGTTCTTC. Translating gives CASSADSYNEQFF.

This sequence joins TRBV5-1 and TRBJ1-1; 9 bases map to TRBD1. The germline V gene encodes CDR1 SGHRS and CDR2 YFSETQ. V dropped 4 bases and J dropped 2; count of bases not matched to a gene: 15. The CDR3 has 18 residues. The CDR3: CASSPGSITGGANTEAFF. CDR3 DNA: TGCGCCAGCAGCCCGGGTTCCATAACAGGGGGCGCAAACACTGAAGCTTTCTTT.

J is TRBJ2-3 and V is TRBV18, with D tentatively TRBD2 (5 bases). Trimming pared 2 bases from V and 0 bases from J, leaving 9 bases between. This CDR3 spans 15 amino acids. Germline CDR1 and CDR2: KGHSH and LQKENI. The CDR3 bases are TGTGCCAGCTCACCAATGGCGGGTAGCACAGATACGCAGTATTTT. Residues: CASSPMAGSTDTQYF.

The chain uses TRBV11-2 and TRBJ2-2, with 10 positions matching TRBD2. Looked up from germline, CDR1 is SGHAT and CDR2 is FQNNGV. V lost 3 bases to trimming and J lost 3 bases; unmatched junction nucleotides: 1. The CDR3 is 15 residues long. The CDR3 spells CASSFLAGDTGELFF. CDR3 DNA sequence: TGTGCCAGCAGCTTTCTAGCGGGAGACACCGGGGAGCTGTTTTTT.

The V and J genes are TRBV5-1 and TRBJ2-7; D gene unclear. This CDR3 is 14 amino acids long. Deletions cut 0 bases from V and 4 bases from J, with 11 bases between. Germline V lookup: CDR1 SGHRS, CDR2 YFSETQ. CDR3: CASSLASEDYEQYF. The CDR3 coding sequence is TGCGCCAGCAGCTTGGCCAGCGAGGATTACGAGCAGTACTTC.

The chain combines TRBV28 with TRBJ1-5, with D unclear. From germline, CDR1 is MDHEN and CDR2 SYDVKM. Trimming shortened V by 2 bases and J by 0 bases, and 14 bases separated the two germline ends. The CDR3 runs to 17 residues. The CDR3 reads CASSLPRGLLSNQPQHF. The CDR3 nucleotides are TGTGCCAGCAGTTTACCCCGTGGACTACTTAGCAATCAGCCCCAGCATTTT.

The genes are TRBV19 and TRBJ1-2, with TRBD1 matching over 10 bases. Germline CDR1 and CDR2: LNHDA and SQIVND (reference sequence). Losses at the gene ends were 5 bases for V and 4 bases for J; bases not matched to a gene: 10. CDR3 size: 16 residues. In DNA form, the CDR3 reads TGTGCCAGTAGTGACCCGGACAGGGGGAATCGCTATGGCTACACCTTC. This encodes CASSDPDRGNRYGYTF.

J is TRBJ2-3 and V is TRBV4-3; D might be TRBD1 (6 bases). The CDR3 totals 12 residues. Trimming stripped 5 bases from V and 10 bases from J, with 13 bases between. Germline V gene data show CDR1 as LGHNA and CDR2 as YSLEER. The CDR3 DNA reads as TGCGCCAGCAGCTATGGACAGCGGCCGCAGTATTTT. Its protein is CASSYGQRPQYF.